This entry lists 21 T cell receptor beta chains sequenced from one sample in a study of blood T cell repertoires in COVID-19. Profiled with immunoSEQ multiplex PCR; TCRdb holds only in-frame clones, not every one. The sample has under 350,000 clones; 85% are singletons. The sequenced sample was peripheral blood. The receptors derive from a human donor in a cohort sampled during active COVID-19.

The CDR3 is CASRPAWRGARYTQYF. The CDR3 region has the DNA TGCGCCAGCAGGCCTGCCTGGCGGGGCGCACGATATACGCAGTATTTT. The chain is built from TRBV5-1 and TRBJ2-3; TRBD2 is a possible D gene (6 bases). Germline loops: CDR1 SGHRS, CDR2 YFSETQ. The CDR3 totals 16 residues. Trimming took 5 bases from V and 7 from J, leaving 23 bases between them.

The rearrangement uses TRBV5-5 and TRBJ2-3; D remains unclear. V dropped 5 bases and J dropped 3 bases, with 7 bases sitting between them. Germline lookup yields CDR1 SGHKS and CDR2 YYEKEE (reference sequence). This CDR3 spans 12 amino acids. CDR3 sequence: CASSFMTDTQYF. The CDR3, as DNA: TGTGCCAGCAGTTTTATGACAGATACGCAGTATTTT.

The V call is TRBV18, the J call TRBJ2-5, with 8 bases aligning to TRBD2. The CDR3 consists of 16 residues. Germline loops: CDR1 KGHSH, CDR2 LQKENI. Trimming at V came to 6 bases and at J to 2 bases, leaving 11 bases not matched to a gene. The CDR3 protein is CASSPGSGSVQETQYF. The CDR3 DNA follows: TGTGCCAGCTCGCCGGGGAGCGGGAGTGTACAAGAGACCCAGTACTTC.

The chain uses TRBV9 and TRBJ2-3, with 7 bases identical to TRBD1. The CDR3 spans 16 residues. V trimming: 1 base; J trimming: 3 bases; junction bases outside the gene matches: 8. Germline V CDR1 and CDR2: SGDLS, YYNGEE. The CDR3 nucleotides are TGTGCCAGCAGCGTACCCGACAGGGACGTAACAGATACGCAGTATTTT. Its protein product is CASSVPDRDVTDTQYF.

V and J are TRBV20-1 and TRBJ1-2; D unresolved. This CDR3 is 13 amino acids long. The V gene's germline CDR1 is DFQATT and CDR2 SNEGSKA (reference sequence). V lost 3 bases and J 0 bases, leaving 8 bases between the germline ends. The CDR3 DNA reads TGCAGTGCTAGTCGGACTACTAACTATGGCTACACCTTC. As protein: CSASRTTNYGYTF.

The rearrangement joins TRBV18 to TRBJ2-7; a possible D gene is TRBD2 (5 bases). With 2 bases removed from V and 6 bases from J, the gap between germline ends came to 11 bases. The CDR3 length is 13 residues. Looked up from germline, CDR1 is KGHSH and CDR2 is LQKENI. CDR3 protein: CASSPGTSLEQYF. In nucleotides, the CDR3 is TGTGCCAGCTCACCAGGAACTAGTCTCGAGCAGTACTTC. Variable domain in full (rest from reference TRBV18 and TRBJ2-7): NAGVMQNPRHLVRRRGQEARLRCSPMKGHSHVYWYRQLPEEGLKFMVYLQKENIIDESGMPKERFSAEFPKEGPSILRIQQVVRGDSAAYFCASSPGTSLEQYFGPGTRLTVT.

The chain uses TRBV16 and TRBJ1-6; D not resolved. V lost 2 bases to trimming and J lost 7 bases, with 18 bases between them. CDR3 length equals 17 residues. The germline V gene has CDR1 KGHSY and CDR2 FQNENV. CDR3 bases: TGTGCCAGCAGCCAAACGCCCCGGGGTCTTTTGAATTCACCCCTCCACTTT. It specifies CASSQTPRGLLNSPLHF.

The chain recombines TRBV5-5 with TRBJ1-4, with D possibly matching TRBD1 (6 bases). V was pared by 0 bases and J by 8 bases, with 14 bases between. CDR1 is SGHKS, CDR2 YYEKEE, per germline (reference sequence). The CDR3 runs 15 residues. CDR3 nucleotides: TGTGCCAGCAGCTTGGTGGGCAGGGGATTGGAAAAACTGTTTTTT. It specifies CASSLVGRGLEKLFF.

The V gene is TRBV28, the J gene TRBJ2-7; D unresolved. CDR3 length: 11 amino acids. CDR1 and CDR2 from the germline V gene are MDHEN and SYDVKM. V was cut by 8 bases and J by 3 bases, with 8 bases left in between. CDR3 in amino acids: CASASNYEQYF. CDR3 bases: TGTGCCAGCGCTAGTAACTACGAGCAGTACTTC.

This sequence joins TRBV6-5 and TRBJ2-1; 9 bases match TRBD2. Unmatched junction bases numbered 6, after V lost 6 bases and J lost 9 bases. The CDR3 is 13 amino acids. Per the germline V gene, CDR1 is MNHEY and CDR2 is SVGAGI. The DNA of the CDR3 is TGTGCCAGCAGGAGTAGCGGGAGCGTTGAGCAGTTCTTC. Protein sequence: CASRSSGSVEQFF.

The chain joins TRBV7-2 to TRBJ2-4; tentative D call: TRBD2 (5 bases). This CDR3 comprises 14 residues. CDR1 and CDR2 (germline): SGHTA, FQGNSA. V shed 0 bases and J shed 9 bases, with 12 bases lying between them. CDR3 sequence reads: CASSLALTGSIQYF. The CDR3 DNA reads TGTGCCAGCAGCTTAGCGCTTACGGGGAGCATTCAGTACTTC.

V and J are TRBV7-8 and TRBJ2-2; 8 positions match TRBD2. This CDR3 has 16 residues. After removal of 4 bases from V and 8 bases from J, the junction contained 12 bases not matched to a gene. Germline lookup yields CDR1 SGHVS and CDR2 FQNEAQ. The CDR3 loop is CASSSRGGITQGELFF. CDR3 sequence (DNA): TGTGCCAGCAGCTCCCGGGGGGGCATAACACAGGGGGAGCTGTTTTTT.

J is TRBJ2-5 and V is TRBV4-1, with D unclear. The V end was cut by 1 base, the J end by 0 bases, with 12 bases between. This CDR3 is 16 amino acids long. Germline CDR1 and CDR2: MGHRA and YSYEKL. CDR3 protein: CASSQGPRLDQETQYF. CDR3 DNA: TGCGCCAGCAGCCAAGGGCCTAGATTGGACCAAGAGACCCAGTACTTC.

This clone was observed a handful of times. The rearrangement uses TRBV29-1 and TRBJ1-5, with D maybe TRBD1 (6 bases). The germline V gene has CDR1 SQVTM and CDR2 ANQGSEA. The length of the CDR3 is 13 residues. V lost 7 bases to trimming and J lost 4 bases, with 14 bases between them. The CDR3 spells CSAAGAENQPQHF. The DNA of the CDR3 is TGCAGCGCTGCAGGGGCAGAGAATCAGCCCCAGCATTTT.

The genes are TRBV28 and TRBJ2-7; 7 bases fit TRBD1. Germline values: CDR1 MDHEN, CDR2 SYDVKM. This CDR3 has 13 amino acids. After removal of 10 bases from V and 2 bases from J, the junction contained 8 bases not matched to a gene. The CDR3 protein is CATLQGFPYEQYF. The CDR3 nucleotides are TGTGCCACACTACAGGGGTTCCCCTACGAGCAGTACTTC. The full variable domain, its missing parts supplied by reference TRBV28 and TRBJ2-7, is DVKVTQSSRYLVKRTGEKVFLECVQDMDHENMFWYRQDPGLGLRLIYFSYDVKMKEKGDIPEGYSVSREKKERFSLILESASTNQTSMYLCATLQGFPYEQYFGPGTRLTVT.

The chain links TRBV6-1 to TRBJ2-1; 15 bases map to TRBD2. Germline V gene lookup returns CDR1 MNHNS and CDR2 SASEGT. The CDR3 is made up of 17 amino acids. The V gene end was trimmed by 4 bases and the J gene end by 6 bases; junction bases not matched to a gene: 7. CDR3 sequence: CASSGTSGRAGFNEQFF. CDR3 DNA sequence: TGTGCCAGCAGTGGGACTAGCGGGAGGGCCGGATTCAATGAGCAGTTCTTC.

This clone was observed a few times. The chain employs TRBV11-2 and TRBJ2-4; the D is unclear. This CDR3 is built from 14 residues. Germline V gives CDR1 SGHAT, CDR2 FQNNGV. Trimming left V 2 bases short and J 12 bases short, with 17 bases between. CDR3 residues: CASSLLYPRGNQYF. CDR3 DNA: TGTGCCAGCAGCTTACTTTACCCGAGAGGCAATCAGTACTTC.

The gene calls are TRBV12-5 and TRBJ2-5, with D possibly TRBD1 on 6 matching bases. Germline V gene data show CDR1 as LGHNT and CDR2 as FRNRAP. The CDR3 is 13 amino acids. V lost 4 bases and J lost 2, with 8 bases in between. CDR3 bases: TGTGCTAGTGGTTGGCAGGGGCAAGAGACCCAGTACTTC. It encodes CASGWQGQETQYF.

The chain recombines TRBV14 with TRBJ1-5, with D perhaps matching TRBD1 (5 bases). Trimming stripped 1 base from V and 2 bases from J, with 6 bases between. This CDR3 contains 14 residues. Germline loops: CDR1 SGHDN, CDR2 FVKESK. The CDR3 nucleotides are TGTGCCAGCAGCCAAGCAGGGCGCAATCAGCCCCAGCATTTT. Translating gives CASSQAGRNQPQHF. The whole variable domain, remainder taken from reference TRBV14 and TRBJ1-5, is EAGVTQFPSHSVIEKGQTVTLRCDPISGHDNLYWYRRVMGKEIKFLLHFVKESKQDESGMPNNRFLAERTGGTYSTLKVQPAELEDSGVYFCASSQAGRNQPQHFGDGTRLSIL.

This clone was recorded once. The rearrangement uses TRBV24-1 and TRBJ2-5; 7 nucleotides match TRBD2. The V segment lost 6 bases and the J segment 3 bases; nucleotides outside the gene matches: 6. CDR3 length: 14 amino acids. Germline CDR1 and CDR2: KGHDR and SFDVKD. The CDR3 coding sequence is TGTGCCACCAGTCAGAGCGGGAAAAAAGAGACCCAGTACTTC. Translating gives CATSQSGKKETQYF.

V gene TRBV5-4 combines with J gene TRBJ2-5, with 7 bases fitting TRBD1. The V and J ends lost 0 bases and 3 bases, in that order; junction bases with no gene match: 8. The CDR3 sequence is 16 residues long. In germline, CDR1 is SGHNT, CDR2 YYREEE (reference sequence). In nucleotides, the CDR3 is TGTGCCAGCAGCTTGGGAGGGACAGCCGGCAAAGAGACCCAGTACTTC. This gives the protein CASSLGGTAGKETQYF. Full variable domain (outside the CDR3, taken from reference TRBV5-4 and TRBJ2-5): ETGVTQSPTHLIKTRGQQVTLRCSSQSGHNTVSWYQQALGQGPQFIFQYYREEENGRGNFPPRFSGLQFPNYSSELNVNALELDDSALYLCASSLGGTAGKETQYFGPGTRLLVL.